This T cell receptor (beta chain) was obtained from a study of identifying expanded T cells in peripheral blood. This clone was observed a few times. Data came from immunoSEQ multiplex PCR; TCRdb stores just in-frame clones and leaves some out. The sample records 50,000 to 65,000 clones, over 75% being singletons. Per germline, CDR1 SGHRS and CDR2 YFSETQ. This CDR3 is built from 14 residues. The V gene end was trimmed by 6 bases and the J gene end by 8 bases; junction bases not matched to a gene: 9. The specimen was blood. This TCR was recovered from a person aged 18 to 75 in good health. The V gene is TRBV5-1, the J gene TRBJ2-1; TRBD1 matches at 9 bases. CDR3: CASTSGQGLDEQFF. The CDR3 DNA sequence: TGCGCCAGCACGTCGGGACAGGGTCTAGATGAGCAGTTCTTC.